This T cell receptor beta chain was captured in a study of spatial heterogeneity in lung cancer. V shed 10 bases and J shed 6 bases, with 19 bases lying between them. Germline CDR1 is SNHLY and CDR2 is FYNNEI. CDR3 size: 14 residues. This clonotype was observed many times. The time point was: sample taken at primary tumor resection. The input material, whole RNA from tumor, nontumor lung or frozen PBMC, was sequenced unsorted. Each CDR3 protein is one row after TCRdb ran MiXCR on the 5' RACE reads. The sample has approximately 40,000 distinct CDR3 sequences; roughly 5.6% are singletons. The source material was PBMCs, sampled at surgery. The rearrangement links TRBV2 to TRBJ2-1; perhaps TRBD2 as D (6 bases). The origin of this receptor is a female donor with early-stage non-small cell lung cancer. The chain's CDR3 is CATHRDGDFNEQFF. CDR3 nucleotide sequence: TGTGCCACACACCGGGACGGGGACTTCAATGAGCAGTTCTTC.